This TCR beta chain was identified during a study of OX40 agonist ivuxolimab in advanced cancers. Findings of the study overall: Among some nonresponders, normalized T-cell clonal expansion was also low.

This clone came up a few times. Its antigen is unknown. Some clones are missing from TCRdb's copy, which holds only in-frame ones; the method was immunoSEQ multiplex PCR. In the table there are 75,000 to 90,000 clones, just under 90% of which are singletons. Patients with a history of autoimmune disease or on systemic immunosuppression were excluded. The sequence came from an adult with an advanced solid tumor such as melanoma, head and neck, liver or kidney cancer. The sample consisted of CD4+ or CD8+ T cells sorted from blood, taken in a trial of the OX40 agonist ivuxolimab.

The CDR3 loop is CAWSGVSRELFF. In nucleotides, the CDR3 is TGTGCCTGGAGTGGCGTCAGCAGGGAGCTGTTTTTT. The V gene is TRBV30, the J gene TRBJ2-2; no definite D call. Germline V gene sequence: CDR1 GTSNPN, CDR2 SVGIG (reference sequence). With 1 base removed from V and 9 bases from J, the gap between germline ends came to 9 bases. The CDR3 contains 12 residues.